A single sample is the source of the 16 T cell receptor beta chains below, sequenced in a study of blood T cell repertoires in COVID-19. Libraries were prepared by immunoSEQ multiplex PCR; TCRdb keeps only in-frame clonotypes and omits some of them. There are approximately 240,000 clones in the sample; around four fifths occur only once, and 6% to 7% lies in the top ten. Material for sequencing was peripheral blood. The receptors here all came from a woman aged 55-69 years with active or convalescent COVID-19.

The rearrangement uses TRBV7-9 and TRBJ2-7; 15 bases are shared with TRBD2. From germline, CDR1 is SEHNR and CDR2 FQNEAQ (reference sequence). V dropped 8 bases and J dropped 3; count of bases not matched to a gene: 2. The CDR3 extends over 14 amino acids. The DNA of the CDR3 is TGTGCCAGCTTGGGACTAGCGGGAGGCTACGAGCAGTACTTC. It specifies CASLGLAGGYEQYF.

The chain has TRBV3-1 (or the pseudogene TRBV3-2) and TRBJ1-5; D remains ambiguous. The V and J ends lost 1 base and 2 bases respectively, with 18 bases between them. In germline, CDR1 is LGHDT, CDR2 YNNKEL (reference sequence). The CDR3 length is 18 residues. DNA of the CDR3: TGTGCCAGCAGCCAAGCAAGCGGCGGGGTCGCGGGCAATCAGCCCCAGCATTTT. This translates into CASSQASGGVAGNQPQHF.

V usage is TRBV11-2 and J usage is TRBJ2-2; D is uncertain. CDR3 length: 14 residues. V lost 3 bases, J lost 2 bases, and 7 bases lay in between. Germline CDR1 SGHAT, CDR2 FQNNGV. The DNA of the CDR3 is TGTGCCAGCAGCTTGCAGGTTAACACCGGGGAGCTGTTTTTT. It is translated as CASSLQVNTGELFF.

The gene calls are TRBV3-1 (or the pseudogene TRBV3-2) and TRBJ2-2, with 9 positions matching TRBD1. J gave up 6 bases and V 8 bases, and 4 bases lay outside the gene matches. Germline CDR1 is LGHDT and CDR2 is YNNKEL (reference sequence). The CDR3 sequence is 13 residues long. As DNA, the CDR3 is TGTGCCAGCGGGACAGGGCGGGCCGGGGAGCTGTTTTTT. Its protein is CASGTGRAGELFF.

As DNA, the CDR3 is TGTGCATGGGACAGAGACTACGAGCAGTACTTC. Translating it yields CAWDRDYEQYF. The chain employs TRBV30 and TRBJ2-7, with 7 nucleotides matching TRBD1. This CDR3 is built from 11 residues. Per germline, CDR1 GTSNPN and CDR2 SVGIG (reference sequence).

The CDR3 is CAWKRAGSVVEQFF. Written as DNA, the CDR3 is TGTGCCTGGAAACGAGCGGGGTCGGTGGTAGAGCAGTTCTTC. V is TRBV30 and J is TRBJ2-1, with TRBD2 identical over 7 bases. With V trimmed by 4 bases and J by 10 bases, 13 bases remained unmatched. Germline V gene sequence: CDR1 GTSNPN, CDR2 SVGIG (reference sequence). The CDR3 covers 14 residues.

The chain recombines TRBV7-8 with TRBJ2-3, with a weak D call TRBD1 (6 bases). V gave up 5 bases and J gave up 2 bases, with 17 bases separating them. CDR1 is SGHVS, CDR2 FQNEAQ, per germline. This CDR3 comprises 16 residues. CDR3 protein: CASSPSWDTHTDTQYF. The CDR3 DNA sequence: TGTGCCAGCAGCCCTAGTTGGGACACGCACACAGATACGCAGTATTTT. Drawing the rest from reference TRBV7-8 and TRBJ2-3, the complete variable domain is GAGVSQSPRYKVAKRGQDVALRCDPISGHVSLFWYQQALGQGPEFLTYFQNEAQLDKSGLPSDRFFAERPEGSVSTLKIQRTQQEDSAVYLCASSPSWDTHTDTQYFGPGTRLTVL.

CDR3 region: CASSLGQDRNEQFF. CDR3 bases: TGCGCCAGCAGCTTGGGACAGGACCGCAATGAGCAGTTCTTC. The gene calls are TRBV5-1 and TRBJ2-1; possible D gene TRBD1, 6 bases. V shed 0 bases and J shed 6 bases, with 10 bases lying between them. Germline CDR1 reads SGHRS; CDR2 reads YFSETQ. This CDR3 is built from 14 residues. Combining the CDR3 with reference TRBV5-1 and TRBJ2-1 gives the whole variable domain KAGVTQTPRYLIKTRGQQVTLSCSPISGHRSVSWYQQTPGQGLQFLFEYFSETQRNKGNFPGRFSGRQFSNSRSEMNVSTLELGDSALYLCASSLGQDRNEQFFGPGTRLTVL.

V gene TRBV23-1 combines with J gene TRBJ2-7, with TRBD1 identical over 8 bases. TRBV23-1 is designated an ORF whose function remains uncertain. The CDR3 extends over 13 amino acids. With 9 bases clipped from V and 4 bases from J, the junction kept 8 bases outside the gene matches. This CDR3 reads CARRQGCFYEQYF. The CDR3 DNA reads TGCGCCAGAAGACAGGGGTGTTTTTACGAGCAGTACTTC.

The chain couples TRBV9 to TRBJ1-3; D is unresolved. Germline CDR1 and CDR2: SGDLS and YYNGEE. The CDR3 covers 16 residues. V gave up 7 bases and J gave up 4 bases, with 21 bases separating them. The CDR3 reads CASSGGLPTRGNTIYF. The CDR3 bases are TGTGCCAGCTCCGGAGGACTCCCCACGAGGGGAAACACCATATATTTT.

This rearrangement joins TRBV11-2 to TRBJ1-2; D is perhaps TRBD1 (5 bases). With 1 base removed from V and 2 bases from J, the gap between germline ends came to 14 bases. The germline gives CDR1 SGHAT, CDR2 FQNNGV. The CDR3 contains 16 residues. The CDR3 loop is CASSLGQSLRNYGYTF. DNA for the CDR3: TGTGCCAGCAGCTTAGGACAGTCACTGCGGAACTATGGCTACACCTTC. The whole variable domain, filled in from reference TRBV11-2 and TRBJ1-2, reads EAGVAQSPRYKIIEKRQSVAFWCNPISGHATLYWYQQILGQGPKLLIQFQNNGVVDDSQLPKDRFSAERLKGVDSTLKIQPAKLEDSAVYLCASSLGQSLRNYGYTFGSGTRLTVV.

The J gene is TRBJ2-2, the V gene TRBV18; a weak D match, TRBD1 (6 bases). Germline CDR1 is KGHSH and CDR2 is LQKENI. V was shortened by 2 bases and J by 1 base, with 11 bases between the two germline ends. The CDR3 is made up of 16 amino acids. The CDR3 DNA is TGTGCCAGCTCACCATCGGGACAAAGGAACACCGGGGAGCTGTTTTTT. Translated: CASSPSGQRNTGELFF.

The V call is TRBV12-3 or TRBV12-4, the J call TRBJ1-1, with unresolved D. This CDR3 spans 13 amino acids. The V and J ends lost 5 bases and 4 bases respectively, with 11 bases between them. For the CDR3, the DNA is TGTGCCAGCAGTCTTACCGGTACCACTGAAGCTTTCTTT. Residues: CASSLTGTTEAFF.

The chain carries TRBV29-1 and TRBJ2-2; 8 nucleotides agree with TRBD1. CDR3 length: 12 residues. J gave up 4 bases and V 7 bases, and 2 bases lay outside the gene matches. Germline V gene lookup returns CDR1 SQVTM and CDR2 ANQGSEA. CDR3 amino acids: CSADRGTGELFF. The CDR3 DNA reads as TGCAGCGCCGACAGGGGCACCGGGGAGCTGTTTTTT.

This rearrangement joins TRBV27 to TRBJ2-1, with D perhaps matching TRBD2 (5 bases). The V gene's germline CDR1 is MNHEY and CDR2 SMNVEV (reference sequence). Trimming removed 5 bases at V and 5 bases at J, with 13 bases between. The CDR3 spans 14 residues. The CDR3 loop reads CASSHGLRNNEQFF. CDR3 coding DNA: TGTGCCAGCAGTCACGGACTGCGCAACAATGAGCAGTTCTTC.

The rearrangement joins TRBV6-5 to TRBJ1-2; D uncertain. Germline CDR1 is MNHEY and CDR2 is SVGAGI. This CDR3 comprises 16 residues. V was shortened by 2 bases and J by 4 bases, with 17 bases between the two germline ends. The CDR3 DNA is TGTGCCAGCAGTTACACCGAACCAAGAGAGGGCTATGGCTACACCTTC. It codes for CASSYTEPREGYGYTF.